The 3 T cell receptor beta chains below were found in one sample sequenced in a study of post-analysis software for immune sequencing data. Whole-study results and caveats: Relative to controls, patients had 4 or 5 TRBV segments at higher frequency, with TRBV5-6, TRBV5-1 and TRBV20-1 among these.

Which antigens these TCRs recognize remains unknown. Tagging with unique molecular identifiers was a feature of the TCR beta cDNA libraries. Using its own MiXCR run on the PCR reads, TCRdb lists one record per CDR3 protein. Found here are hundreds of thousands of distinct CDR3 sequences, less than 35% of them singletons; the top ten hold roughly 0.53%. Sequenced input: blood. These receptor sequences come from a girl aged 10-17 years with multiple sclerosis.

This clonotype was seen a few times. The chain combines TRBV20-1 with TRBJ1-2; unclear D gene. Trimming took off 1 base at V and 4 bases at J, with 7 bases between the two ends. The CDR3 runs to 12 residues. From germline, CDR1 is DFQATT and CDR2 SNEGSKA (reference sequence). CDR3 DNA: TGCAGTGCTAGAGCCGGGCTCTATGGCTACACCTTC. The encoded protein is CSARAGLYGYTF.

Here the CDR3 DNA reads TGTGCCAGCAGCCAAGATCTAGGACTACTCTACAATGAGCAGTTCTTC. Translation gives CASSQDLGLLYNEQFF. The chain is built from TRBV14 and TRBJ2-1; TRBD2 might be the D (6 bases). This CDR3 is 16 amino acids long. V shed 0 bases and J shed 3 bases, with 12 bases lying between them. The germline CDR1 and CDR2 sequences are SGHDN and FVKESK.

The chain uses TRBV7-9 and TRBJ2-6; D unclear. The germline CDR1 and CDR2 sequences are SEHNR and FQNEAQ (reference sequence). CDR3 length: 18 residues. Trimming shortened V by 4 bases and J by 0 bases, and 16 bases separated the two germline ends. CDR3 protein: CASSSSLAGLSGANVLTF. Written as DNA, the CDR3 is TGTGCCAGCAGCTCCTCGCTGGCAGGCCTCTCTGGGGCCAACGTCCTGACTTTC.